This T cell receptor beta chain was identified in a study of shared clonotypes between healthy human individuals. Study at large: Per donor, CD8 memory used one plate, CD8 naive used two, CD4 memory used three and CD4 naive used three. The study's findings and limits: Among donors, sharing of clonotypes was expected to be affected by sequencing depth. Among non-shared clonotypes, generation probabilities were lower than among those shared by all four donors.

Produced via immunoSEQ multiplex PCR; TCRdb's table is partial and in-frame only. The table shows approximately 320,000 clones, with about 74% occurring only once. In the case of this clone: Its antigen is still unknown.

This clonotype was sampled from a man under 40 in good health. The sample consisted of memory CD4+ T cells sorted from blood. Subset noted: CD45RA-negative fraction.

CDR3 sequence (DNA): TGCGCCACCCAGCCCCATTCGAACACCGGGGAGCTGTTTTTT. This sequence encodes CATQPHSNTGELFF. The rearrangement links TRBV10-1 to TRBJ2-2; D is undetermined. Looked up from germline, CDR1 is WNHNN and CDR2 is SYGVQD (reference sequence). V was clipped by 10 bases and J by 0 bases, with 12 bases between them. This CDR3 spans 14 amino acids.